This T cell receptor beta chain was recorded in a study of blood T cell repertoires in COVID-19. Whole-study context: Sources were T cells, B-cell-depleted T cells, or PBMCs; the material itself was cDNA or gDNA.

As handled by the study authors: Researchers report that nucleated cell counts were estimated from reference gene primer amplification. Some clones are missing from TCRdb's copy, which holds only in-frame ones; the method was immunoSEQ multiplex PCR. D and trimming were read from the DNA, whereas the V and J calls and clone size are those reported in that table. The table has some 69,000 clones, nearly 80% seen once. The CDR3 is made up of 18 amino acids. In germline, CDR1 is MGHRA, CDR2 YSYEKL. J gave up 0 bases and V 2 bases, and 9 bases lay outside the gene matches. The chain carries TRBV4-1 and TRBJ2-2, with 7 bases identical to TRBD1. Input material: peripheral blood. The sequence came from a human donor in a cohort sampled during active COVID-19. The CDR3 loop reads CASSQSYRGHPNTGELFF. DNA of the CDR3: TGCGCCAGCAGCCAATCCTACAGGGGTCACCCGAACACCGGGGAGCTGTTTTTT.